The 28 T cell receptor beta chains below were found in one sample sequenced in a study of T cell responses to AZD1222 COVID-19 vaccine. The repertoire was sequenced with immunoSEQ multiplex PCR; TCRdb's copy has only in-frame clones and lacks some. The data show tens of thousands of clones, 75% to 95% seen once. Here the sequenced sample was peripheral blood, taken 28 days after the second AZD1222 dose. The receptor set was obtained from an adult who received the AZD1222 COVID-19 vaccine.

This clone appeared a few times. This chain uses TRBV20-1 with TRBJ1-1, with 10 bases that match TRBD1. CDR1 DFQATT and CDR2 SNEGSKA come from the germline V gene (reference sequence). The CDR3 runs to 11 residues. CDR3 coding DNA: TGCCTGGGACAGGGGACCACTGAAGCTTTCTTT. Translating it yields CLGQGTTEAFF.

DNA for the CDR3: TGTGCCAGCAGCGTTCGACAGTTCACTAGCACAGATACGCAGTATTTT. Translation gives CASSVRQFTSTDTQYF. The chain uses TRBV9 and TRBJ2-3, with a possible D match to TRBD1 (5 bases). This CDR3 has 16 residues. V was clipped by 2 bases and J by 0 bases, with 13 bases between them. From germline, CDR1 is SGDLS and CDR2 YYNGEE.

The chain joins TRBV2 to TRBJ2-2, with D possibly matching TRBD1 (5 bases). V shed 6 bases and J shed 7 bases, with 15 bases lying between them. Germline CDR1 is SNHLY and CDR2 is FYNNEI. The CDR3 length is 14 residues. The CDR3 coding sequence is TGTGCCAGCAGGGGAAGGGGTCTCGGCGGGGAGCTGTTTTTT. This encodes CASRGRGLGGELFF.

The chain is built from TRBV2 and TRBJ1-1; 8 bases align to TRBD1. Germline CDR1 is SNHLY and CDR2 is FYNNEI. The CDR3 covers 13 residues. V was pared by 6 bases and J by 3 bases, with 3 bases of the junction left unmatched. This CDR3 is CASRQGQDTEAFF. In nucleotides, the CDR3 is TGTGCCAGCAGACAGGGACAGGACACTGAAGCTTTCTTT.

This clone came up once. One end of the junction does not line up with germline, which may come from a read error. V is TRBV7-9 and J is TRBJ1-4; TRBD1 aligns across 8 bases. This CDR3 is built from 15 residues. Germline V gives CDR1 SEHNR, CDR2 FQNEAQ (reference sequence). This CDR3 is CASGLGDRWGEKLFF. For the CDR3, the DNA is TGTGCCAGCGGCTTAGGGGACAGGTGGGGTGAAAAACTGTTTTTT.

The sample holds one count of this clone. This chain connects TRBV11-2 to TRBJ2-1, with D perhaps matching TRBD2 (6 bases). Trimming removed 2 bases from V and 4 bases from J, with 21 bases in between. Germline CDR1 is SGHAT and CDR2 is FQNNGV. The CDR3 is 18 amino acids. CDR3 sequence: CASSLRDVGLAFYNEQFF. In DNA form, the CDR3 reads TGTGCCAGCAGCTTAAGGGACGTGGGGCTAGCGTTTTACAATGAGCAGTTCTTC.

The chain uses TRBV6-5 and TRBJ2-7; D is ambiguous. The germline gives CDR1 MNHEY, CDR2 SVGAGI. Trimming took off 3 bases at V and 0 bases at J, with 9 bases between the two ends. The CDR3 consists of 14 residues. The CDR3 DNA reads as TGTGCCAGCAGTTATTCCCGGACCTCCTACGAGCAGTACTTC. Amino acids: CASSYSRTSYEQYF.

The chain links TRBV9 to TRBJ2-1; D gene uncertain. There are 13 residues in the CDR3. The germline V gene encodes CDR1 SGDLS and CDR2 YYNGEE. V shed 0 bases and J shed 10 bases, with 11 bases lying between them. The CDR3 bases are TGTGCCAGCAGCGTAGCGGGTAGCTGGGAGCAGTTCTTC. This sequence encodes CASSVAGSWEQFF.

V is TRBV5-1 and J is TRBJ2-3; 8 nucleotides agree with TRBD2. V lost 2 bases, J lost 8 bases, and 10 bases stayed unmatched. Germline CDR1 and CDR2: SGHRS and YFSETQ. The CDR3 is 15 amino acids. CDR3 sequence (DNA): TGCGCCAGCAGCTTAACTAGCGGCCAAGGAGGTACGCAGTATTTT. This gives the protein CASSLTSGQGGTQYF.

This chain links TRBV6-5 with TRBJ2-1; D remains unclear. The CDR3 is made up of 12 amino acids. The germline V and J ends were trimmed by 6 bases and 7 bases, with 10 bases remaining between them. The germline CDR1 and CDR2 sequences are MNHEY and SVGAGI. Here the CDR3 reads CASRTATNEQFF. Written as DNA, the CDR3 is TGTGCCAGCAGGACTGCGACAAATGAGCAGTTCTTC.

The rearrangement joins TRBV6-6 to TRBJ1-2; unclear D gene. In germline, CDR1 is MNHNY, CDR2 SVGAGI (reference sequence). Trimming stripped 6 bases from V and 5 bases from J, with 16 bases between. The CDR3 consists of 14 residues. The CDR3 here is CASREPTRRYGYTF. The CDR3, as DNA: TGTGCCAGCAGAGAACCGACAAGGAGGTATGGCTACACCTTC.

The V gene is TRBV7-2, the J gene TRBJ1-2; D is unresolved. The CDR3 has 14 residues. Germline loops: CDR1 SGHTA, CDR2 FQGNSA. The V end lost 7 bases, the J end lost 4 bases, and 16 bases lay between the germline ends. The CDR3 is CASTPEGRIYGYTF. The CDR3 DNA is TGTGCCAGCACCCCAGAGGGCAGGATCTATGGCTACACCTTC.

This rearrangement joins TRBV19 to TRBJ1-2, with TRBD1 matching over 8 bases. This CDR3 spans 12 amino acids. In germline, CDR1 is LNHDA, CDR2 SQIVND (reference sequence). Unmatched junction bases numbered 9, after V lost 5 bases and J lost 13 bases. CDR3 nucleotide sequence: TGTGCCAGTAGTGACAGGGGTACTGCTGTCACCTTC. It yields the protein CASSDRGTAVTF.

The chain recombines TRBV27 with TRBJ1-2; 7 bases line up with TRBD1. The CDR3 contains 15 residues. V shed 2 bases and J 2 bases; nucleotides not matched to a gene: 5. Germline V gene data show CDR1 as MNHEY and CDR2 as SMNVEV (reference sequence). The chain's CDR3 is CASSLGARGNYGYTF. DNA of the CDR3: TGTGCCAGCAGTTTAGGCGCCAGGGGGAACTATGGCTACACCTTC.

This clone was found a few times. The CDR3 here is CASTLAGGYTF. CDR3 DNA sequence: TGTGCCAGCACCCTCGCCGGTGGCTACACCTTC. This chain connects TRBV2 to TRBJ1-2; D ambiguous. The CDR3 totals 11 residues. Germline assignment: CDR1 SNHLY and CDR2 FYNNEI. The V end was cut by 7 bases, the J end by 7 bases, with 10 bases between.

The chain couples TRBV7-8 to TRBJ1-5; D unclear. Trimming cost V 3 bases and J 5 bases, with 17 bases left between them. The CDR3 length is 16 residues. Germline V lookup: CDR1 SGHVS, CDR2 FQNEAQ. This CDR3 reads CASSLLAGSTDQPQHF. The CDR3 DNA reads TGTGCCAGCAGCTTGCTTGCAGGTTCAACGGATCAGCCCCAGCATTTT.

The chain recombines TRBV29-1 with TRBJ1-1; D gene uncertain. Germline V gene sequence: CDR1 SQVTM, CDR2 ANQGSEA. V dropped 5 bases and J dropped 0 bases, with 10 bases sitting between them. The CDR3 consists of 13 residues. The DNA for the CDR3 is TGCAGCGTTACAAACACCCTGAACACTGAAGCTTTCTTT. Protein: CSVTNTLNTEAFF.

The chain joins TRBV3-1 (or the pseudogene TRBV3-2) to TRBJ2-1; D is unclear. Trimming cost V 0 bases and J 4 bases, with 10 bases left between them. This CDR3 region has 15 residues. Germline CDR1 LGHDT, CDR2 YNNKEL (reference sequence). The CDR3 bases are TGTGCCAGCAGCCAAGAGGGTGTCCCTTACAATGAGCAGTTCTTC. Translation: CASSQEGVPYNEQFF.

This chain connects TRBV15 to TRBJ2-2; no clear D gene. Germline V gene sequence: CDR1 LNHNV, CDR2 YYDKDF (reference sequence). V was pared by 6 bases and J by 6 bases, with 8 bases between. The CDR3 covers 12 residues. CDR3 residues: CATRGVSGELFF. For the CDR3, the DNA is TGTGCCACCAGAGGAGTATCCGGGGAGCTGTTTTTT.

The chain uses TRBV19 and TRBJ2-1, with TRBD2 matching over 16 bases. CDR1 is LNHDA, CDR2 SQIVND, per germline (reference sequence). V shed 3 bases, J shed 10 bases, and the junction held 6 bases outside the gene matches. The CDR3 runs to 16 residues. CDR3: CASSIGTSGRALEQFF. Here the CDR3 DNA reads TGTGCCAGTAGTATCGGGACTAGCGGGAGGGCCTTAGAGCAGTTCTTC.

This clone showed up just a few times. This rearrangement joins TRBV30 to TRBJ1-5, with D tentatively TRBD1 (6 bases). Trimming left V 1 base short and J 5 bases short, with 12 bases between. The CDR3 runs 14 residues. Germline CDR1 GTSNPN, CDR2 SVGIG (reference sequence). Here the CDR3 DNA reads TGTGCCTGGAGTGCAGGGGATTACTATCAGCCCCAGCATTTT. It codes for CAWSAGDYYQPQHF.

The chain links TRBV6-6 to TRBJ2-7; the D gene could be TRBD1 or TRBD2 (5 bases each). Looked up from germline, CDR1 is MNHNY and CDR2 is SVGAGI (reference sequence). The CDR3 contains 13 residues. V was cut by 6 bases and J by 7 bases, with 16 bases left in between. The CDR3 is CASRPKGSTEQYF. CDR3 DNA sequence: TGTGCCAGCAGACCAAAGGGGAGCACGGAGCAGTACTTC.

The chain is built from TRBV28 and TRBJ1-3; 11 nucleotides match TRBD1. V shed 5 bases and J 4 bases; nucleotides not matched to a gene: 7. Looked up from germline, CDR1 is MDHEN and CDR2 is SYDVKM. This CDR3 contains 16 residues. CDR3 sequence (DNA): TGTGCCAGCAGTCCTTGGACAGGGGGCGGCGGAAACACCATATATTTT. Its translation: CASSPWTGGGGNTIYF. Full variable domain (remainder filled in from reference TRBV28 and TRBJ1-3): DVKVTQSSRYLVKRTGEKVFLECVQDMDHENMFWYRQDPGLGLRLIYFSYDVKMKEKGDIPEGYSVSREKKERFSLILESASTNQTSMYLCASSPWTGGGGNTIYFGEGSWLTVV.

J is TRBJ2-3 and V is TRBV27; D perhaps matches TRBD1 (5 bases). Germline CDR1 reads MNHEY; CDR2 reads SMNVEV (reference sequence). The CDR3 totals 13 residues. Trimming shortened V by 2 bases and J by 4 bases, and 7 bases separated the two germline ends. The CDR3 loop reads CASSLSRADTQYF. Here the CDR3 DNA reads TGTGCCAGCAGTTTAAGCAGGGCAGATACGCAGTATTTT.

The count of this clone is one. The chain is built from TRBV3-1 (or the pseudogene TRBV3-2) and TRBJ1-1; 7 nucleotides agree with TRBD1. This CDR3 region has 14 residues. Losses at the gene ends were 2 bases for V and 1 base for J; bases not matched to a gene: 1. Germline V CDR1 and CDR2: LGHDT, YNNKEL (reference sequence). In DNA form, the CDR3 reads TGTGCCAGCAGCCAAAGACAGGGGAACACTGAAGCTTTCTTT. This codes for CASSQRQGNTEAFF.

The chain carries TRBV24-1 and TRBJ1-1, with unresolved D. Trimming left V 6 bases short and J 1 base short, with 14 bases between. The CDR3 contains 15 residues. In germline, CDR1 is KGHDR, CDR2 SFDVKD. CDR3 in amino acids: CATSRARGGNTEAFF. The CDR3 DNA follows: TGTGCCACCAGTCGGGCACGGGGAGGGAACACTGAAGCTTTCTTT.

The chain is built from TRBV6-5 and TRBJ1-2; D call uncertain. This CDR3 comprises 14 residues. The germline CDR1 and CDR2 sequences are MNHEY and SVGAGI. The V and J ends lost 7 bases and 8 bases respectively, with 20 bases between them. The CDR3 DNA reads TGTGCCAGCAATAATTACGGGCTCAGTATCGGCTACACCTTC. This gives the protein CASNNYGLSIGYTF.

Here the CDR3 DNA reads TGTGCCAGCAGCTTAGACAGGGGTCGGAATCAGCCCCAGCATTTT. Protein sequence: CASSLDRGRNQPQHF. The V and J genes are TRBV7-2 and TRBJ1-5; 7 bases agree with TRBD1. This CDR3 contains 15 residues. The germline gives CDR1 SGHTA, CDR2 FQGNSA. Trimming took 1 base from V and 4 from J; bases not matched to a gene: 4.